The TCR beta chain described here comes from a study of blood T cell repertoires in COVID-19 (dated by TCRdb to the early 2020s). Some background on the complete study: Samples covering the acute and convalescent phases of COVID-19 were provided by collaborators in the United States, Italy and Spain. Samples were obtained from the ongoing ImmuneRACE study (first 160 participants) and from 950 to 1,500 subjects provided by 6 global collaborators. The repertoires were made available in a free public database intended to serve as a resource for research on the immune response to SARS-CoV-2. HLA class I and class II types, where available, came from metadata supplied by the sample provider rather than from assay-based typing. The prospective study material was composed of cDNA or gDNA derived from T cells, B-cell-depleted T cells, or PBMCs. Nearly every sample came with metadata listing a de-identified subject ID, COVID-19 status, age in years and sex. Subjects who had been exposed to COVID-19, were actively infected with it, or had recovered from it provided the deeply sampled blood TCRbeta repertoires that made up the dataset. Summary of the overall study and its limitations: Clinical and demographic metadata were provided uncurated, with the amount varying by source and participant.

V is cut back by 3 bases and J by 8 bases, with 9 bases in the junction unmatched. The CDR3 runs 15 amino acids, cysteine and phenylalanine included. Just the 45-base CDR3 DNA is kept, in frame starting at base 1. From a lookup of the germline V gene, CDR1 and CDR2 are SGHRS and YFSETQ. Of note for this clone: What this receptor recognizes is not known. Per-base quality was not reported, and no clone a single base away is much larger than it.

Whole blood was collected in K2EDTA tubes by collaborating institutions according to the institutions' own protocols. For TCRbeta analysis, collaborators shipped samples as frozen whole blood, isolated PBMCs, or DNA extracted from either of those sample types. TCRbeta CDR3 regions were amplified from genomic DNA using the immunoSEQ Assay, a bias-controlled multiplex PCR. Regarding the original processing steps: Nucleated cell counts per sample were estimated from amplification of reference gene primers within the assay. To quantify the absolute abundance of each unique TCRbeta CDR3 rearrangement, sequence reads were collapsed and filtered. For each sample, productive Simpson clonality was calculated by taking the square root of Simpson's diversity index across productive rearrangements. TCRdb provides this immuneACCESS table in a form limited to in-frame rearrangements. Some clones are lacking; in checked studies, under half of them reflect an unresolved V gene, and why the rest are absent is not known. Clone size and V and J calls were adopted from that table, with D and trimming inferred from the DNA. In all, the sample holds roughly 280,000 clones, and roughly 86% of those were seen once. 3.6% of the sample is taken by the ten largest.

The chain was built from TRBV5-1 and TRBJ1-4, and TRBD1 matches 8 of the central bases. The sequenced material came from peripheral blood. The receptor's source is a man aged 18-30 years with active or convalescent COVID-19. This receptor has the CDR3 CASSYGQGAREKLFF. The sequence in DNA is TGCGCCAGCAGCTACGGACAGGGAGCACGGGAAAAACTGTTTTTT.